This record looks at one T cell receptor beta chain sequence and its context. The data stem from a study of blood T cell repertoires in COVID-19. About the research overall: PBMCs, B-cell-depleted T cells, or T cells provided the cDNA or gDNA that made up the material.

V dropped 0 bases and J dropped 6 bases, with 12 bases sitting between them. The CDR3 consists of 14 residues. Germline V gene data show CDR1 as LGHDT and CDR2 as YNNKEL (reference sequence). Methods used by the authors: Amplification of reference gene primers provided the estimated nucleated cell counts. Data came from immunoSEQ multiplex PCR; TCRdb stores just in-frame clones and leaves some out. V and J calls and clone size follow that table, whereas D and trimming were derived from the DNA. The sample lists approximately 250,000 clones; roughly nine tenths were seen once. Sequenced: peripheral blood. This sequence originates from a man in his forties with active or convalescent COVID-19. This chain connects TRBV3-1 (or the pseudogene TRBV3-2) to TRBJ2-7; possible D gene TRBD2, 6 bases. CDR3: CASSQEAGGAEQYF. CDR3 DNA: TGTGCCAGCAGCCAAGAGGCTGGAGGGGCCGAGCAGTACTTC.